Detailed here is one T cell receptor beta chain. These data are taken from a study of blood T cell repertoires in COVID-19. Those who participated ranged in age from about 18 to 89 years and resided in approximately 23 US areas. The table came from immunoSEQ multiplex PCR; TCRdb's copy has only in-frame clones and leaves some out. The repertoire consists of approximately 440,000 clones, with 90% occurring once and the leading ten covering about 0.63%. The clonotype was recovered from a man between 18 and 29 years old who had recovered from COVID-19. Sequenced input: PBMCs or T cells enriched from blood (not recorded which).

CDR3 protein: CASSLGQGAPRGPQHF. The CDR3 DNA follows: TGTGCCAGCAGCCTAGGACAGGGGGCGCCCAGGGGGCCCCAGCATTTT. The V gene is TRBV3-1 (or the pseudogene TRBV3-2), the J gene TRBJ1-5; 11 bases are a match to TRBD1. Germline lookup yields CDR1 LGHDT and CDR2 YNNKEL (reference sequence). This CDR3 has 16 residues. V shed 4 bases and J 9 bases; nucleotides not matched to a gene: 11.